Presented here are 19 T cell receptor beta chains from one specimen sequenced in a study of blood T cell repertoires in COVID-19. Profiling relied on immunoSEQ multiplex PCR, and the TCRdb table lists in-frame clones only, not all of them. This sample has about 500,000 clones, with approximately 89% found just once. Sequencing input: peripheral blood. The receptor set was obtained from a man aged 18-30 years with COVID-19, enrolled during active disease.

For the CDR3, the DNA is TGTGCCAGCAGCTTAGCTCGGGAATACGAGCAGTACTTC. Residues: CASSLAREYEQYF. This chain joins TRBV7-8 and TRBJ2-7; the D gene is possibly TRBD2 (5 bases). Germline values: CDR1 SGHVS, CDR2 FQNEAQ. V shed 0 bases and J shed 4 bases, with 7 bases lying between them. This CDR3 is built from 13 residues. The full variable domain, in which reference TRBV7-8 and TRBJ2-7 provide the parts outside the CDR3, is GAGVSQSPRYKVAKRGQDVALRCDPISGHVSLFWYQQALGQGPEFLTYFQNEAQLDKSGLPSDRFFAERPEGSVSTLKIQRTQQEDSAVYLCASSLAREYEQYFGPGTRLTVT.

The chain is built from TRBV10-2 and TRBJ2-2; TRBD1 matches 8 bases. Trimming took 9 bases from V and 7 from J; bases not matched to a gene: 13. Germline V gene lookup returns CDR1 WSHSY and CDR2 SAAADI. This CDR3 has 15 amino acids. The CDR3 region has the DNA TGCGCCAGTACCCCCGGGACCACAGGGGGCGGGGAGCTGTTTTTT. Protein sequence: CASTPGTTGGGELFF.

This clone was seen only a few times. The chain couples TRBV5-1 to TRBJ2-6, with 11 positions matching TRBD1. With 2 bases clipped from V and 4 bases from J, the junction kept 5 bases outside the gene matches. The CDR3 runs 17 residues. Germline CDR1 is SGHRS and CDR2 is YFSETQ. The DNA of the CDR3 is TGCGCCAGCAGCTTTGGACAGGGGGCGCTAGGGGCCAACGTCCTGACTTTC. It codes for CASSFGQGALGANVLTF.

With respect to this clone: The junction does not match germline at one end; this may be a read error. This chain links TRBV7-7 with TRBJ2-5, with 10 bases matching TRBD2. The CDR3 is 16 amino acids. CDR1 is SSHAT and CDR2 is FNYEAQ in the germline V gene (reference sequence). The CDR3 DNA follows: TGTGCTAGCAGCTCGGGAGCGGGAGGGCCTTGGGAGACCCAGTACTTC. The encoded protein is CASSSGAGGPWETQYF.

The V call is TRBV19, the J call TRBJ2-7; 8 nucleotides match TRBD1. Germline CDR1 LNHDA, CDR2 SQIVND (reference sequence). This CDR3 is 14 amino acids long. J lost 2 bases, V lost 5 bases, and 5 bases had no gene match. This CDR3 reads CASSSQGDAYEQYF. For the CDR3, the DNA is TGTGCCAGTAGTTCACAGGGGGATGCCTACGAGCAGTACTTC.

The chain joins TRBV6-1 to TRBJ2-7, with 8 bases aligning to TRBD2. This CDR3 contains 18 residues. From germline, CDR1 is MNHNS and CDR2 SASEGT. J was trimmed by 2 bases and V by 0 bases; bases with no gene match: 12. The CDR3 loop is CASSEASPLAGTPYEQYF. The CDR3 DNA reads TGTGCCAGCAGTGAAGCGTCCCCGTTAGCGGGGACCCCCTACGAGCAGTACTTC.

The DNA of the CDR3 is TGTGCCAGCTATTCGGGGGGGAGTGAGACCCAGTACTTC. Translating it yields CASYSGGSETQYF. The chain uses TRBV6-5 and TRBJ2-5, with TRBD2 identical over 8 bases. The V gene's germline CDR1 is MNHEY and CDR2 SVGAGI. J was trimmed by 5 bases and V by 8 bases; bases with no gene match: 7. This CDR3 spans 13 amino acids.

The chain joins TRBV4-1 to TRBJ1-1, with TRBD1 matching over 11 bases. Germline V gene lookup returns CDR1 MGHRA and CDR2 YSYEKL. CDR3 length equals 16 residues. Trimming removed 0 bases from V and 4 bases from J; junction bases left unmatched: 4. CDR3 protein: CASSQDPGTGGTEAFF. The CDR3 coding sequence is TGCGCCAGCAGCCAAGACCCCGGGACAGGGGGCACTGAAGCTTTCTTT.

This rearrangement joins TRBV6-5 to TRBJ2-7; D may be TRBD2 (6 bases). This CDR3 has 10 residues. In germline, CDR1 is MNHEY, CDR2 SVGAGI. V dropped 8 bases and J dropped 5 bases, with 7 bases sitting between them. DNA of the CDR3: TGTGCCAGCGGGAGGAACGAGCAGTACTTC. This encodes CASGRNEQYF.

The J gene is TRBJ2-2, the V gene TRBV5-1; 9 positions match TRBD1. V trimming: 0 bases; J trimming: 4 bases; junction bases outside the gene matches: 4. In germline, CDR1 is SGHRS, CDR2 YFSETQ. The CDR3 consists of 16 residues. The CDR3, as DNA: TGCGCCAGCAGCTTGGTTGGGACAGGGATCACCGGGGAGCTGTTTTTT. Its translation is CASSLVGTGITGELFF.

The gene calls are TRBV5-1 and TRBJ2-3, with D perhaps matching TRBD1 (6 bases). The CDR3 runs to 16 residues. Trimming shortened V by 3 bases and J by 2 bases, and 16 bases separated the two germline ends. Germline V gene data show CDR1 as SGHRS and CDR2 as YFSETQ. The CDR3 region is CASSSGTFRNTDTQYF. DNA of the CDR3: TGCGCCAGCAGCTCCGGGACATTCCGAAACACAGATACGCAGTATTTT. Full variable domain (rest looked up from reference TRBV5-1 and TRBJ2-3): KAGVTQTPRYLIKTRGQQVTLSCSPISGHRSVSWYQQTPGQGLQFLFEYFSETQRNKGNFPGRFSGRQFSNSRSEMNVSTLELGDSALYLCASSSGTFRNTDTQYFGPGTRLTVL.

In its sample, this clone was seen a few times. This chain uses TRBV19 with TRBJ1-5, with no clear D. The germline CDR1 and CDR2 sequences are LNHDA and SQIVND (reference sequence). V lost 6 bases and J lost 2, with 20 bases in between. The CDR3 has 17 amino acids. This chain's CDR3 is CASRLGLTRRGNQPQHF. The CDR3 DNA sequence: TGTGCCAGTAGACTCGGACTTACCAGGCGAGGCAATCAGCCCCAGCATTTT.

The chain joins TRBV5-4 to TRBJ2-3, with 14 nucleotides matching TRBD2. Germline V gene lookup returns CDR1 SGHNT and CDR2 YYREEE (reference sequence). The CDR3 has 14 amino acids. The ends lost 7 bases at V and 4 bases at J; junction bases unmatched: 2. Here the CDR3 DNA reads TGTGCCAGCGGGACTAGCGGGAGTGCAGATACGCAGTATTTT. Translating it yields CASGTSGSADTQYF. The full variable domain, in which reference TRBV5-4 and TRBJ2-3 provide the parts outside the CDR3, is ETGVTQSPTHLIKTRGQQVTLRCSSQSGHNTVSWYQQALGQGPQFIFQYYREEENGRGNFPPRFSGLQFPNYSSELNVNALELDDSALYLCASGTSGSADTQYFGPGTRLTVL.

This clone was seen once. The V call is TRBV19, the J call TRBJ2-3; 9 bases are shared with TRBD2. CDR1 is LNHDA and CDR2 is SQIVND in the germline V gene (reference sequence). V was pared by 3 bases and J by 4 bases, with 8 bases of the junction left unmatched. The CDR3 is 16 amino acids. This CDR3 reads CASSMALAGSPDTQYF. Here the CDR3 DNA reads TGTGCCAGTAGTATGGCGCTAGCGGGGTCTCCAGATACGCAGTATTTT.

The CDR3 region is CASSRQAGPQHF. DNA of the CDR3: TGTGCCAGCAGCCGGCAGGCAGGGCCCCAGCATTTT. The chain couples TRBV5-6 to TRBJ1-5; no firm D call. There are 12 residues in the CDR3. The V gene's germline CDR1 is SGHDT and CDR2 YYEEEE. Trimming shortened V by 4 bases and J by 9 bases, and 11 bases separated the two germline ends.

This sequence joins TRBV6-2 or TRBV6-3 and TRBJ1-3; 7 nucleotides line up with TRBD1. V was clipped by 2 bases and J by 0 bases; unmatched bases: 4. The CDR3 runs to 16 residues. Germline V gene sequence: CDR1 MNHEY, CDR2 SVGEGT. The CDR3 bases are TGTGCCAGCAGTTACGGGACAGCCCGCTCTGGAAACACCATATATTTT. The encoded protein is CASSYGTARSGNTIYF.

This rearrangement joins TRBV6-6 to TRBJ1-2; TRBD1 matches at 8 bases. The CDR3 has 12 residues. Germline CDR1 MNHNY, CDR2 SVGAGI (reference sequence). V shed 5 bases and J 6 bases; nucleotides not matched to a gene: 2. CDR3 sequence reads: CASSKQGDGYTF. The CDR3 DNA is TGTGCCAGCAGTAAACAGGGGGATGGCTACACCTTC.

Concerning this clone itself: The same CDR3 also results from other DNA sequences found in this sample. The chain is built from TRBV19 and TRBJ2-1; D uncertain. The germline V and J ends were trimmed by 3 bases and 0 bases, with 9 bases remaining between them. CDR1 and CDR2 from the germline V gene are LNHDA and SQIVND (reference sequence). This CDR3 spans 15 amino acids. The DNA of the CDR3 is TGTGCCAGTAGTATCGGTCCAAGCTCCTACAATGAGCAGTTCTTC. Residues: CASSIGPSSYNEQFF.

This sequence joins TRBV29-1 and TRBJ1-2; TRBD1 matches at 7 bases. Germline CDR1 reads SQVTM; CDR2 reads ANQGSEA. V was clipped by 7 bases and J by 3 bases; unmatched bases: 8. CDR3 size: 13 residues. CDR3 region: CSAGTDIDYGYTF. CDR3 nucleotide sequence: TGCAGCGCCGGGACAGATATCGACTATGGCTACACCTTC.